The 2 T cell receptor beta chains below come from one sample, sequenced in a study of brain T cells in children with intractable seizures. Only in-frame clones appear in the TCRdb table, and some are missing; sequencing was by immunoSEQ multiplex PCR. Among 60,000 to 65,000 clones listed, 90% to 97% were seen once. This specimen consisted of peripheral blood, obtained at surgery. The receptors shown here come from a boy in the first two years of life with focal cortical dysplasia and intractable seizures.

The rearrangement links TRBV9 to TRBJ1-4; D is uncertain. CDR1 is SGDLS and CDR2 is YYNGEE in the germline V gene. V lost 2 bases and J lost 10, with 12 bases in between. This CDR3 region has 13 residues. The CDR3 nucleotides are TGTGCCAGCAGCGTTTCCGACAAGGCAAAACTGTTTTTT. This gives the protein CASSVSDKAKLFF.

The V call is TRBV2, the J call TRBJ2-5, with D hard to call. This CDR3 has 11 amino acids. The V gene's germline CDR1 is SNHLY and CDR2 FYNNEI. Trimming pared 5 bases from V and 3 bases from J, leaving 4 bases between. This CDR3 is CASSLEETQYF. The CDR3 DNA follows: TGTGCCAGCAGTTTAGAAGAGACCCAGTACTTC. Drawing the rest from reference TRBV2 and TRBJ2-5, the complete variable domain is EPEVTQTPSHQVTQMGQEVILRCVPISNHLYFYWYRQILGQKVEFLVSFYNNEISEKSEIFDDQFSVERPDGSNFTLKIRSTKLEDSAMYFCASSLEETQYFGPGTRLLVL.